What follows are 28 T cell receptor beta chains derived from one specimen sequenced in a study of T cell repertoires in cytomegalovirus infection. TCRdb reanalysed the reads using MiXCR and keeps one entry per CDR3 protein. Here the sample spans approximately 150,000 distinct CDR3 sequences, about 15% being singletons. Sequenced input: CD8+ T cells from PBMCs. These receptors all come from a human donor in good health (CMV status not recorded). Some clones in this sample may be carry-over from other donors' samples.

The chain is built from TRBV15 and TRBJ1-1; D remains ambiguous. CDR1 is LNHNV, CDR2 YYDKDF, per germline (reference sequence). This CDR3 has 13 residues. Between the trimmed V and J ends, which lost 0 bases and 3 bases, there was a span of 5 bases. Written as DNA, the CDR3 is TGTGCCACCAGCAGAGATCTGGACACTGAAGCTTTCTTT. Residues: CATSRDLDTEAFF.

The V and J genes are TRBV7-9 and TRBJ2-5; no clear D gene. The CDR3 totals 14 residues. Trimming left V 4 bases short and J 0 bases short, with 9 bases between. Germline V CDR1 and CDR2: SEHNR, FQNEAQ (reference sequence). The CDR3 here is CASSSDLNQETQYF. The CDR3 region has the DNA TGTGCCAGCAGCTCAGACTTGAACCAAGAGACCCAGTACTTC.

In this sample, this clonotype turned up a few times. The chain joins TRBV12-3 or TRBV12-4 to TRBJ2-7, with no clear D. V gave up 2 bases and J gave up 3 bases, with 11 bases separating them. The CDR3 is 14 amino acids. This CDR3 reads CASSLFGFNYEQYF. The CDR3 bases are TGTGCCAGCAGTTTATTTGGCTTCAACTACGAGCAGTACTTC.

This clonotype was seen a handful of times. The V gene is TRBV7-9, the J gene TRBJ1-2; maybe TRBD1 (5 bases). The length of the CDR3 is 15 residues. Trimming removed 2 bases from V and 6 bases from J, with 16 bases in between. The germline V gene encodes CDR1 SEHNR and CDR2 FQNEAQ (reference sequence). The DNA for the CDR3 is TGTGCCAGCAGCTTACCTGGGGGAGGACCAAATGGCTACACCTTC. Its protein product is CASSLPGGGPNGYTF. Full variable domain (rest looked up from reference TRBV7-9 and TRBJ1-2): DTGVSQNPRHKITKRGQNVTFRCDPISEHNRLYWYRQTLGQGPEFLTYFQNEAQLEKSRLLSDRFSAERPKGSFSTLEIQRTEQGDSAMYLCASSLPGGGPNGYTFGSGTRLTVV.

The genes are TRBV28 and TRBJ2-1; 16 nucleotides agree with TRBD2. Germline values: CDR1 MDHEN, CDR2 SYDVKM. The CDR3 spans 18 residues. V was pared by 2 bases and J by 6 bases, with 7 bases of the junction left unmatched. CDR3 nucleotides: TGTGCCAGCAGTTTAAGGGGACTAGCGGGGGGGCCGTCCAATGAGCAGTTCTTC. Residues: CASSLRGLAGGPSNEQFF.

The CDR3 loop reads CASSWGTDYEQYF. In DNA form, the CDR3 reads TGTGCCAGCAGCTGGGGGACAGATTACGAGCAGTACTTC. The rearrangement joins TRBV7-2 to TRBJ2-7, with TRBD1 matching over 7 bases. V was pared by 4 bases and J by 4 bases, with 4 bases of the junction left unmatched. Germline CDR1 reads SGHTA; CDR2 reads FQGNSA. The CDR3 is 13 amino acids.

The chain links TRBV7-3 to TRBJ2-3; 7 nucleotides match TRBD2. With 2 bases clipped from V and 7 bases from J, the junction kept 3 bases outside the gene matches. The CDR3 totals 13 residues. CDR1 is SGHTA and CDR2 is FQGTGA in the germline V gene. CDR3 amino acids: CASSLAGENTQYF. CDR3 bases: TGTGCCAGCAGCTTAGCGGGGGAAAATACGCAGTATTTT.

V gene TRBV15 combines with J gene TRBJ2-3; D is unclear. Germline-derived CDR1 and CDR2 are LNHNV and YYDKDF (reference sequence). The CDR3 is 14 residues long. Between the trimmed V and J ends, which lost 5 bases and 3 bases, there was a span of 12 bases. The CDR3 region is CATSVYLGTDTQYF. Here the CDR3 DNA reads TGTGCCACCAGCGTGTACCTGGGGACAGATACGCAGTATTTT.

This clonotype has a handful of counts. The CDR3 DNA is TGTGCCACACTCACAGGGGAATCCTACGAGCAGTACTTC. It yields the protein CATLTGESYEQYF. The gene calls are TRBV7-9 and TRBJ2-7; TRBD1 matches 7 bases. From germline, CDR1 is SEHNR and CDR2 FQNEAQ (reference sequence). This CDR3 has 13 amino acids. Germline trimming cut 10 bases from V and 1 base from J; bases unmatched to any gene: 7.

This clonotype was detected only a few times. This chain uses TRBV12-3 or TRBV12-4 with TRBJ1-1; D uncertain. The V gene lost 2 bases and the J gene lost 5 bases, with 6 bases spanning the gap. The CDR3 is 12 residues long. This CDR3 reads CASSLSRTEAFF. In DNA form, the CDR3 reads TGTGCCAGCAGTTTATCCCGTACTGAAGCTTTCTTT.

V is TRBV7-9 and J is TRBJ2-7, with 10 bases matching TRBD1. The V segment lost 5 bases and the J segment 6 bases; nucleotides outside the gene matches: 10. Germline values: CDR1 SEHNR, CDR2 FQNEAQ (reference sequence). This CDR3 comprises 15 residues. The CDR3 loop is CASSGVDRGIGEQYF. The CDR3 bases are TGTGCCAGCAGCGGAGTGGACAGGGGGATTGGCGAGCAGTACTTC.

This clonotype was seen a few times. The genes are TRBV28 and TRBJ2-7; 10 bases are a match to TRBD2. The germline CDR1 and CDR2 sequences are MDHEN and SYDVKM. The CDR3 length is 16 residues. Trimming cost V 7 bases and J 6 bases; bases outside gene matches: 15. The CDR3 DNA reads TGTGCCAGCACCAAAATTGGGGCAGCGGGGGGGGGCGAGCAGTACTTC. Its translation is CASTKIGAAGGGEQYF.

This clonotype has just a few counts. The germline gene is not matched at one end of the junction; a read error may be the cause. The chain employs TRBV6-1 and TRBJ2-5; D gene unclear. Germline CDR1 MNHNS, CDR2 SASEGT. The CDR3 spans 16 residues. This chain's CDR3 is CASSELGADGQKTQYF. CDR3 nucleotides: TGTGCCAGCAGTGAACTTGGCGCGGATGGCCAAAAGACCCAGTACTTC.

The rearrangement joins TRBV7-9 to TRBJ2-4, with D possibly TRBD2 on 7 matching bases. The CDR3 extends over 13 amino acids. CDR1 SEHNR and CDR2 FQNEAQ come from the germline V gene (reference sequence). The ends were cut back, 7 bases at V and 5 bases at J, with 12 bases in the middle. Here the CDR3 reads CASTQGGENIQYF. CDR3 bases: TGTGCCAGCACCCAAGGGGGGGAAAACATTCAGTACTTC.

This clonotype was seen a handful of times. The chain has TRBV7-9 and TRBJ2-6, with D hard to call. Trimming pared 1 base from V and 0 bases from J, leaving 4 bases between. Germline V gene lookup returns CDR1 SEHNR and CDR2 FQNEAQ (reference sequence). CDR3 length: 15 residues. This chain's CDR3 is CASSLVLSGANVLTF. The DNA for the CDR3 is TGTGCCAGCAGCTTAGTCCTCTCTGGGGCCAACGTCCTGACTTTC.

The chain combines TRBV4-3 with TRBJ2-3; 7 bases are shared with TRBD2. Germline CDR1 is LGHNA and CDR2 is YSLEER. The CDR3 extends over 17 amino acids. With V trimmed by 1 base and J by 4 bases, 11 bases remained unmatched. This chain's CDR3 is CASSQGRGRAAADTQYF. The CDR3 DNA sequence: TGCGCCAGCAGCCAAGGGCGCGGGAGAGCCGCGGCAGATACGCAGTATTTT.

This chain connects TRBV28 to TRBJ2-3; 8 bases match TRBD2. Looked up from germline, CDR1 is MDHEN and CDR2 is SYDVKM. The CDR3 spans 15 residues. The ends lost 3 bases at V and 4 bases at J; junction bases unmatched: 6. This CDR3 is CASSFIREGPDTQYF. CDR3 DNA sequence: TGTGCCAGCAGTTTTATACGGGAGGGGCCAGATACGCAGTATTTT.

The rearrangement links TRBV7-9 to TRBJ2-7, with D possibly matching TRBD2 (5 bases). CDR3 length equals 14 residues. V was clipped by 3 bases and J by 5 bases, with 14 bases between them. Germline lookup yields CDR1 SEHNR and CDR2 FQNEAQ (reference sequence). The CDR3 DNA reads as TGTGCCAGCAGCTTGAACTTCGGGATCCACGAGCAGTACTTC. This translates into CASSLNFGIHEQYF.

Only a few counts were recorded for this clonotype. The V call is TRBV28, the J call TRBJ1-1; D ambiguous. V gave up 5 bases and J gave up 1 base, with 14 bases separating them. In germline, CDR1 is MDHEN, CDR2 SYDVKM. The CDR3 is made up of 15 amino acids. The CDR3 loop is CASSLPPGPNTEAFF. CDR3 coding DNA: TGTGCCAGCAGTCTCCCCCCGGGTCCGAACACTGAAGCTTTCTTT.

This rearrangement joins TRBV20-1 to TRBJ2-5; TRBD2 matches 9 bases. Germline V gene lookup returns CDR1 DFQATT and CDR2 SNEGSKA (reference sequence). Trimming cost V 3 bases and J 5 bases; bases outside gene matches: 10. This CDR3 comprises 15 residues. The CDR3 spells CSARWSGGSVETQYF. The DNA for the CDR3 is TGCAGTGCTAGGTGGAGCGGGGGGTCCGTGGAGACCCAGTACTTC.

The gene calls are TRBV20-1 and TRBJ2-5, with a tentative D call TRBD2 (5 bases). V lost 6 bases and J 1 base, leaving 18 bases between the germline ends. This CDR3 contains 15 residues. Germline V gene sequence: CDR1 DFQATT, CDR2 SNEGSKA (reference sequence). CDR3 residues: CSAEDPTDSQETQYF. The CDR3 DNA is TGCAGTGCGGAAGACCCAACGGACTCCCAAGAGACCCAGTACTTC.

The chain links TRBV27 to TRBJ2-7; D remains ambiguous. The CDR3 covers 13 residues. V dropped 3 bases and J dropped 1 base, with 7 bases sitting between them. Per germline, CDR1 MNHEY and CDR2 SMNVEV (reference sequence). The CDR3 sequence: CASSFPGSYEQYF. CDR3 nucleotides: TGTGCCAGCAGTTTCCCTGGGTCCTACGAGCAGTACTTC.

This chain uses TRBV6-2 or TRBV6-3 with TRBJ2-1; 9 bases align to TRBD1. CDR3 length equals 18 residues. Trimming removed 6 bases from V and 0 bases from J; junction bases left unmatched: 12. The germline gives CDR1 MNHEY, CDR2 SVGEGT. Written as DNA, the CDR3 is TGTGCCAGCAGCCGGGACAGGGATATACCGAGCTCCTACAATGAGCAGTTCTTC. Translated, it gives CASSRDRDIPSSYNEQFF.

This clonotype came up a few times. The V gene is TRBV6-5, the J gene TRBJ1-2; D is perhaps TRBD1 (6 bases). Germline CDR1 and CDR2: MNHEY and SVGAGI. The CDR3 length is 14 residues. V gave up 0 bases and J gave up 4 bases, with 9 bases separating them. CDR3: CASSYSGAVYGYTF. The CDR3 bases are TGTGCCAGCAGTTACTCGGGGGCGGTCTATGGCTACACCTTC.

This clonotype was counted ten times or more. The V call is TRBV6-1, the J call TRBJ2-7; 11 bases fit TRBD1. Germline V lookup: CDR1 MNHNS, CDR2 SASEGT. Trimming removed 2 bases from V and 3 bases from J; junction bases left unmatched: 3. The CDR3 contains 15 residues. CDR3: CASSESGTGGYEQYF. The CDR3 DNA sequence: TGTGCCAGCAGTGAATCCGGGACAGGGGGCTACGAGCAGTACTTC.

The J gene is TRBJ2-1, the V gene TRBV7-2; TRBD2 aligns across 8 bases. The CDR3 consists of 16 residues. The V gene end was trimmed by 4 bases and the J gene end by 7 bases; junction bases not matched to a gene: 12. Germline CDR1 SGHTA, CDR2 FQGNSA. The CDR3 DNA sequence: TGTGCCAGCAGCTCCCCGGGAGGGGGGTTGAGTAATGAGCAGTTCTTC. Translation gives CASSSPGGGLSNEQFF.

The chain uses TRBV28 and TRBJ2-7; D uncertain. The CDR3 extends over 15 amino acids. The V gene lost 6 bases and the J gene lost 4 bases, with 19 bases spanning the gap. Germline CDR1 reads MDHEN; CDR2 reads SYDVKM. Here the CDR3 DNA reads TGTGCCAGCAGCCTAAAGCTTTTGGGTTTGTACGAGCAGTACTTC. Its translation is CASSLKLLGLYEQYF.

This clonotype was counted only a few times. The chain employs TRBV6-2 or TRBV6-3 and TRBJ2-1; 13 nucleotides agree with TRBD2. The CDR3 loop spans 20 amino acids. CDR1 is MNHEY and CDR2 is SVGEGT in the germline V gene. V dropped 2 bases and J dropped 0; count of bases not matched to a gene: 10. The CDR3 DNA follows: TGTGCCAGCAGTTACGTGGGACTAGCGGGATACTCCAACTCCTACAATGAGCAGTTCTTC. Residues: CASSYVGLAGYSNSYNEQFF.